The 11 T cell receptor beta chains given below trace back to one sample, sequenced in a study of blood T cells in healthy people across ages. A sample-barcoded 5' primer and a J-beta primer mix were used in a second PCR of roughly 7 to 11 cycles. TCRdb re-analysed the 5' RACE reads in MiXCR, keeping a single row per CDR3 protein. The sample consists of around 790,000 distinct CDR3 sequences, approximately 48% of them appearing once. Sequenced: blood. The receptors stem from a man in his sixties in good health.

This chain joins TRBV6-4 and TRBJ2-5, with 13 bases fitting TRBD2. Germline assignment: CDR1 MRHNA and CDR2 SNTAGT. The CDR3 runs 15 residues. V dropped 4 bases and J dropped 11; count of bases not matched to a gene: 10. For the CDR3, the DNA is TGTGCCAGCAGTGTACTAGCGGGGGGGTTCAATGAGCAGTACTTC. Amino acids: CASSVLAGGFNEQYF.

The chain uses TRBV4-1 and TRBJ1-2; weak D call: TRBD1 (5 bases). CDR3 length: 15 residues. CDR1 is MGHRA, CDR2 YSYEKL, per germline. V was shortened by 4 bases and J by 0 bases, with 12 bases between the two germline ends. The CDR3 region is CASSRWTNSNYGYTF. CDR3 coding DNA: TGCGCCAGCAGCCGATGGACAAATTCTAACTATGGCTACACCTTC.

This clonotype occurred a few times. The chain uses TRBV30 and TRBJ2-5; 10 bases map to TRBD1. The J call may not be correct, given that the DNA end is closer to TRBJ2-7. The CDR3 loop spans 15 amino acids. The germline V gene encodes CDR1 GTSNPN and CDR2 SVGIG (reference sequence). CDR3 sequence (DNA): TGTGCCTGGAGTGTGCGGACAGGGGGATCCTACGAGCAGTACTTC. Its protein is CAWSVRTGGSYEQYF.

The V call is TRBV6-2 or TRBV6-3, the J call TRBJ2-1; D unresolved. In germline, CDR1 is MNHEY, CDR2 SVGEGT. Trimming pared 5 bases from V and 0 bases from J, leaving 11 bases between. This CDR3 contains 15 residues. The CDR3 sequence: CASSSDANSYNEQFF. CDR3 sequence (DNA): TGTGCCAGCAGTAGTGACGCTAACTCCTACAATGAGCAGTTCTTC.

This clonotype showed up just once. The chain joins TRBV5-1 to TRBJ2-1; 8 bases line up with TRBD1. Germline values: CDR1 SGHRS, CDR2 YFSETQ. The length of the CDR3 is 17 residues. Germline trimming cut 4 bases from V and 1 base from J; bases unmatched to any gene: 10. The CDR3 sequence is CASSSGRRTGSYNEQFF. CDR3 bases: TGCGCCAGCAGCAGCGGCCGCCGGACAGGGTCCTACAATGAGCAGTTCTTC.

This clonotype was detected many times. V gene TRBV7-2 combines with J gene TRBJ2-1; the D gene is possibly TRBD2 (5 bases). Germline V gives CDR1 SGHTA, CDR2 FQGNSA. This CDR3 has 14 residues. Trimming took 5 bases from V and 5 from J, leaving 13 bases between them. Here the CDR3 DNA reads TGTGCCAGCAGCCCACGAGGGTATAACAATGAGCAGTTCTTC. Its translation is CASSPRGYNNEQFF.

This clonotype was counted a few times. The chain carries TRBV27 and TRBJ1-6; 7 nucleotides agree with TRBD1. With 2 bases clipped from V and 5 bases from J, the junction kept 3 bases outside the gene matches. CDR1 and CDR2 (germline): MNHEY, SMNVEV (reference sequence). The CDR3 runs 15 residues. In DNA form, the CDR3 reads TGTGCCAGCAGTTTAAGGCAGGGGGATAATTCACCCCTCCACTTT. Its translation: CASSLRQGDNSPLHF.

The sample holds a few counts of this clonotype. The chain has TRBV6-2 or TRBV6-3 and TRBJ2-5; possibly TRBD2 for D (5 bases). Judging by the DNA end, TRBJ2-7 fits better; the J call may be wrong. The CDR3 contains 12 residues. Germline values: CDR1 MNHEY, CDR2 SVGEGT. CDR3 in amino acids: CASSYRGFEQYF. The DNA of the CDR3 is TGTGCCAGCAGTTACAGAGGGTTCGAGCAGTACTTC.

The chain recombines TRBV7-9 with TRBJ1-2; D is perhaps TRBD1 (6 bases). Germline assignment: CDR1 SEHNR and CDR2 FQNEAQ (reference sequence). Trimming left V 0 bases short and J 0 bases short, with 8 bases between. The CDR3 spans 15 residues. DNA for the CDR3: TGTGCCAGCAGCTTAGCGACAGGCCCTAACTATGGCTACACCTTC. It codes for CASSLATGPNYGYTF.

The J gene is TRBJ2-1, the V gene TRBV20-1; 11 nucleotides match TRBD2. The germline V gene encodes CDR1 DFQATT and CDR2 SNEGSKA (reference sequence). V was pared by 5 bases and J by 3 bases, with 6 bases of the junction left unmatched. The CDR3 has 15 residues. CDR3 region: CSAGTSGLNYNEQFF. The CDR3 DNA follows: TGCAGTGCTGGGACTAGCGGATTAAACTACAATGAGCAGTTCTTC.

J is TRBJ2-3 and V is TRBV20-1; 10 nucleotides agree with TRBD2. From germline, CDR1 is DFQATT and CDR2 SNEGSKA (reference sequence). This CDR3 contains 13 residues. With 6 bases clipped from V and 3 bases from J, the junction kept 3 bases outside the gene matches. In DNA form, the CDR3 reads TGCAGTGCGCGGGGACTAGCGACAGATACGCAGTATTTT. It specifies CSARGLATDTQYF.